Listed below are T cell receptor beta chains from one sample, sequenced in a study of T cell responses to AZD1222 COVID-19 vaccine. The data were produced by immunoSEQ multiplex PCR, yet TCRdb's version contains in-frame clones alone and is incomplete. The sample shows 150,000 to 180,000 clones, roughly nine tenths of them seen only once. The material sequenced was peripheral blood, taken on day 0 of AZD1222 vaccination. The receptor set was obtained from an adult in good health. Both conserved end residues are part of each CDR3. The D gene is left open where the match is weak. Not all rows give a size; the values are once, few, many and, for expanded clones, a class.

v_call	d_call	j_call	clone_size	cdr3_aa	cdr3_nt
TRBV24-1	NA	TRBJ1-1	NA	CATSDRSTGPPNAEAFF	TGTGCCACCAGTGACCGCTCGACAGGACCTCCGAACGCTGAAGCTTTCTTT
TRBV21-1	NA	TRBJ1-1	NA	CASSGVGRDGTEAFF	TGTGCCAGCAGCGGCGTAGGGAGGGACGGCACTGAAGCTTTCTTT
TRBV9	TRBD1	TRBJ2-7	NA	CASSVASGGEQYF	TGTGCCAGCAGCGTAGCTTCAGGGGGCGAGCAGTACTTC
TRBV14	TRBD1	TRBJ2-5	NA	CASSPLRTGEGETQYF	TGTGCCAGCAGCCCCTTACGGACAGGGGAAGGAGAGACCCAGTACTTC
TRBV4-3	NA	TRBJ1-4	once	CASSQEVSVGIGNEKLFF	TGCGCCAGCAGCCAAGAAGTGAGCGTAGGGATTGGTAATGAAAAACTGTTTTTT
TRBV5-1	NA	TRBJ2-1	NA	CASSLGTSYNEQFF	TGCGCCAGCAGCTTGGGAACCTCCTACAATGAGCAGTTCTTC
TRBV5-1	TRBD2	TRBJ2-1	NA	CASSLRLADNEQFF	TGCGCCAGCAGCCTGCGGCTAGCGGACAATGAGCAGTTCTTC
TRBV18	NA	TRBJ1-4	NA	CASSPMVGANEKLFF	TGTGCCAGCTCACCAATGGTGGGGGCTAATGAAAAACTGTTTTTT
TRBV18	TRBD1	TRBJ1-2	NA	CASSSGQGPGYTF	TGTGCCAGCTCGTCGGGACAGGGACCTGGCTACACCTTC
TRBV11-2	NA	TRBJ2-1	NA	CASSLPAAVGNEQFF	TGTGCCAGCAGCTTACCGGCGGCAGTAGGAAATGAGCAGTTCTTC
TRBV27	TRBD1	TRBJ2-7	NA	CASSRSGTGGYEQYF	TGTGCCAGCAGTAGATCCGGGACAGGGGGATACGAGCAGTACTTC
TRBV5-1	NA	TRBJ1-2	NA	CASSSTGFYGYTF	TGCGCCAGCAGCTCGACAGGCTTCTATGGCTACACCTTC
TRBV7-8	NA	TRBJ1-5	NA	CASSLAANDQPQHF	TGTGCCAGCAGCTTAGCGGCCAACGACCAGCCCCAGCATTTT
TRBV27	NA	TRBJ2-2	NA	CASTPGPNTGELFF	TGTGCCAGTACCCCGGGACCGAACACCGGGGAGCTGTTTTTT
TRBV19	NA	TRBJ1-4	NA	CASSIRGKEKLFF	TGTGCCAGTAGTATACGAGGAAAAGAAAAACTGTTTTTT
TRBV2	NA	TRBJ1-1	NA	CASRADQAPNTEAFF	TGTGCCAGCAGAGCAGACCAGGCCCCGAACACTGAAGCTTTCTTT
TRBV4-3	NA	TRBJ2-3	NA	CASSQDSADTQYF	TGCGCCAGCAGCCAAGATTCTGCAGATACGCAGTATTTT
TRBV7-7	TRBD1	TRBJ2-1	NA	CASSQQGVTYNEQFF	TGTGCTAGCAGCCAACAGGGGGTCACCTACAATGAGCAGTTCTTC
TRBV6-5	NA	TRBJ1-1	once	CASSQGPGVNTEAFF	TGTGCCAGCAGTCAGGGTCCGGGGGTAAACACTGAAGCTTTCTTT
TRBV5-1	TRBD1	TRBJ1-2	NA	CASSVGTVSFRGYTF	TGCGCCAGCAGCGTTGGGACAGTCAGTTTTCGGGGCTACACCTTC
TRBV19	TRBD2	TRBJ2-1	NA	CASSISGGAMSNEQFF	TGTGCCAGTAGTATTTCCGGGGGGGCAATGTCAAATGAGCAGTTCTTC
TRBV30	NA	TRBJ1-1	NA	CAWSAGPNTEAFF	TGTGCCTGGAGTGCAGGTCCGAACACTGAAGCTTTCTTT
TRBV7-9	TRBD1	TRBJ1-1	NA	CATGQGIKSTEAFF	TGTGCGACAGGACAGGGTATTAAGAGCACTGAAGCTTTCTTT
TRBV7-8	NA	TRBJ1-5	NA	CASSLGWEGNSNQPQHF	TGTGCCAGCAGCTTGGGGTGGGAGGGGAATAGCAATCAGCCCCAGCATTTT
TRBV6-1	NA	TRBJ1-2	NA	CASSEARDYGYTF	TGTGCCAGCAGTGAAGCCAGGGACTATGGCTACACCTTC
TRBV3-1/TRBV3-2	NA	TRBJ2-7	NA	CASSHHDSPEQYF	TGTGCCAGCAGCCACCACGACAGTCCCGAGCAGTACTTC
TRBV5-4	NA	TRBJ2-2	NA	CASAGEPNTGELFF	TGTGCCAGCGCAGGGGAGCCGAACACCGGGGAGCTGTTTTTT
TRBV28	NA	TRBJ2-5	few	CASSFSRGGRETQYF	TGTGCCAGCAGTTTTTCTAGGGGGGGGAGAGAGACCCAGTACTTC
TRBV7-3	NA	TRBJ2-1	once	CASSLSSGTGYNEQFF	TGTGCCAGCAGCTTAAGTTCAGGGACGGGGTACAATGAGCAGTTCTTC
TRBV15	NA	TRBJ1-4	NA	CATSREVTNEKLFF	TGTGCCACCAGCAGAGAGGTCACTAATGAAAAACTGTTTTTT
TRBV29-1	TRBD1	TRBJ1-3	NA	CSVRDSFSGNTIYF	TGCAGCGTTCGGGACAGCTTCTCTGGAAACACCATATATTTT